These 15 T cell receptor beta chains originate from one sample sequenced in a study of beta chain features in type 1 diabetes. The sequenced template was cDNA made from the entire isolated RNA. The table came from immunoSEQ multiplex PCR; TCRdb's copy has only in-frame clones and leaves some out. The sample has a few hundred thousand clones; 16% are singletons. Points from the study as a whole: For Type 1 diabetes patients, all four CD4+ subsets carried TCRB CDR3s that were moderately but significantly shorter.

Their specific antigens are unknown. Sequenced input: naive CD4+ T cells from blood. The source is a man aged 25-45 years with type 1 diabetes.

In DNA form, the CDR3 reads TGCAGCGTTGATGGGACAGGGGGTTCGAGAGGGTTGGCCTACGAGCAGTACTTC. This sequence encodes CSVDGTGGSRGLAYEQYF. V usage is TRBV29-1 and J usage is TRBJ2-7; 11 bases are a match to TRBD1. The germline CDR1 and CDR2 sequences are SQVTM and ANQGSEA. Unmatched junction bases numbered 15, after V lost 3 bases and J lost 2 bases. This CDR3 is built from 18 residues.

This clone was found a few times. This chain links TRBV30 with TRBJ1-5, with 8 nucleotides matching TRBD1. With V trimmed by 3 bases and J by 5 bases, 15 bases remained unmatched. The germline gives CDR1 GTSNPN, CDR2 SVGIG (reference sequence). There are 17 residues in the CDR3. In nucleotides, the CDR3 is TGTGCCTGGAGCGCCTGGTACGGACAGGGAGGAGATCAGCCCCAGCATTTT. This gives the protein CAWSAWYGQGGDQPQHF.

This clone was counted a few times. This rearrangement joins TRBV2 to TRBJ2-2, with TRBD2 as a possible D gene (7 bases). The CDR3 runs 14 residues. Germline V lookup: CDR1 SNHLY, CDR2 FYNNEI. Trimming left V 6 bases short and J 1 base short, with 9 bases between. CDR3 DNA: TGTGCCAGCAGAGCGGGACAGAACACCGGGGAGCTGTTTTTT. Amino acids: CASRAGQNTGELFF.

The chain is built from TRBV29-1 and TRBJ2-7; D is unclear. The V gene lost 5 bases and the J gene lost 3 bases, with 14 bases spanning the gap. The CDR3 is 13 residues long. CDR1 is SQVTM, CDR2 ANQGSEA, per germline. The CDR3 nucleotides read TGCAGCGTTAGGAGTCCAGTGGGCTACGAGCAGTACTTC. It encodes CSVRSPVGYEQYF.

There are a few counts of this clone. The chain links TRBV10-3 to TRBJ2-3; TRBD1 or TRBD2 may be the D gene (5 bases each). Germline V CDR1 and CDR2: ENHRY, SYGVKD. The CDR3 is 16 residues long. V lost 10 bases to trimming and J lost 0 bases, with 20 bases between them. DNA of the CDR3: TGTGCCACCGCCCGCGGTTGGGACGCTAGCACAGATACGCAGTATTTT. Its protein product is CATARGWDASTDTQYF.

The chain couples TRBV7-2 to TRBJ1-2; TRBD1 might be the D (6 bases). The CDR3 length is 15 residues. Trimming removed 5 bases at V and 4 bases at J, with 17 bases between. Germline V gene sequence: CDR1 SGHTA, CDR2 FQGNSA. The CDR3 loop is CASSVRGGDIYGYTF. In nucleotides, the CDR3 is TGTGCCAGCAGCGTCCGAGGAGGGGACATCTATGGCTACACCTTC.

This chain joins TRBV11-2 and TRBJ1-2; D perhaps matches TRBD1 (5 bases). The V end was cut by 0 bases, the J end by 2 bases, with 10 bases between. Germline lookup yields CDR1 SGHAT and CDR2 FQNNGV. CDR3 length equals 15 residues. DNA for the CDR3: TGTGCCAGCAGCTTAGAGGCTTGGGGGAACTATGGCTACACCTTC. Its translation: CASSLEAWGNYGYTF.

In this sample, this clone turned up a few times. In nucleotides, the CDR3 is TGTGCCAGCAGTCCCCGGAATACGCAGTATTTT. Translated, it gives CASSPRNTQYF. This chain uses TRBV28 with TRBJ2-3, with unresolved D. Germline CDR1 and CDR2: MDHEN and SYDVKM. There are 11 residues in the CDR3. V was cut by 5 bases and J by 7 bases, with 7 bases left in between. Variable domain in full (rest from reference TRBV28 and TRBJ2-3): DVKVTQSSRYLVKRTGEKVFLECVQDMDHENMFWYRQDPGLGLRLIYFSYDVKMKEKGDIPEGYSVSREKKERFSLILESASTNQTSMYLCASSPRNTQYFGPGTRLTVL.

This clone was observed a handful of times. The chain uses TRBV25-1 and TRBJ2-7, with 9 bases fitting TRBD1. Germline CDR1 MGHDK, CDR2 SYGVNS. CDR3 length: 15 residues. Unmatched junction bases numbered 5, after V lost 2 bases and J lost 3 bases. The CDR3 nucleotides read TGTGCCAGCAGTGAAACAGGGGGCGTTAGCTACGAGCAGTACTTC. It is translated as CASSETGGVSYEQYF.

This chain links TRBV30 with TRBJ2-2; D is possibly TRBD1 (5 bases). This CDR3 is built from 12 residues. CDR1 is GTSNPN and CDR2 is SVGIG in the germline V gene (reference sequence). V dropped 4 bases and J dropped 6 bases, with 9 bases sitting between them. CDR3 in DNA: TGTGCCTGGAATAGGGGTGCCGGGGAGCTGTTTTTT. It yields the protein CAWNRGAGELFF.

The chain couples TRBV29-1 to TRBJ2-2; TRBD1 might be the D (5 bases). Germline V gene data show CDR1 as SQVTM and CDR2 as ANQGSEA. The CDR3 is made up of 15 amino acids. Trimming removed 0 bases from V and 0 bases from J, with 8 bases in between. The CDR3 bases are TGCAGCGTTGAAGAGGGCAGGGCGAACACCGGGGAGCTGTTTTTT. This encodes CSVEEGRANTGELFF.

The genes are TRBV25-1 and TRBJ2-7; D is ambiguous. V shed 1 base and J shed 1 base, with 8 bases lying between them. Germline CDR1 is MGHDK and CDR2 is SYGVNS. The CDR3 is 14 residues long. This chain's CDR3 is CASSESDLSYEQYF. CDR3 nucleotides: TGTGCCAGCAGTGAATCGGACCTTTCCTACGAGCAGTACTTC.

This clone has just a few counts. The chain links TRBV7-2 to TRBJ2-5; D is perhaps TRBD1 (5 bases). Germline V gene sequence: CDR1 SGHTA, CDR2 FQGNSA. CDR3 size: 15 residues. V dropped 6 bases and J dropped 4 bases, with 18 bases sitting between them. CDR3 protein: CASRFFGQGRETQYF. The CDR3 DNA sequence: TGTGCCAGCAGGTTCTTTGGGCAGGGTCGAGAGACCCAGTACTTC.

This clone was counted a single time. The chain combines TRBV11-3 with TRBJ2-5, with D perhaps TRBD2 (5 bases). CDR1 and CDR2 from the germline V gene are SGHNT and YENEEA. This CDR3 has 14 amino acids. V was cut by 4 bases and J by 2 bases, with 11 bases left in between. The CDR3 loop reads CASSSTGKQETQYF. In DNA, the CDR3 is TGTGCCAGCAGCTCCACGGGAAAGCAAGAGACCCAGTACTTC.

The V call is TRBV19, the J call TRBJ2-1, with 10 bases fitting TRBD2. The CDR3 spans 14 residues. Germline CDR1 reads LNHDA; CDR2 reads SQIVND (reference sequence). The junction had 8 bases not matched to a gene; V was cut back by 8 bases and J by 7 bases. CDR3 sequence: CASLRTSGKNEQFF. The CDR3 nucleotides are TGTGCCAGTCTGCGGACTAGCGGAAAGAATGAGCAGTTCTTC.